One sample yielded the 32 T cell receptor beta chains listed below, sequenced in a study of early T cells in non-severe SARS-CoV-2 infection. Each CDR3 protein is one row after TCRdb ran MiXCR on the 5' RACE reads. The table lists 15,000 to 20,000 distinct CDR3 sequences, 4.5% to 6% of them singletons. The sample consisted of whole blood, taken at baseline. The source of these receptors is an adult who was a healthcare worker with PCR-confirmed SARS-CoV-2 infection or an uninfected control (not recorded which).

The chain is built from TRBV29-1 and TRBJ1-1; D possibly corresponds to TRBD1 (5 bases). The germline CDR1 and CDR2 sequences are SQVTM and ANQGSEA. This CDR3 spans 14 amino acids. Deletions cut 7 bases from V and 1 base from J, with 16 bases between. CDR3 in amino acids: CSGGLSAKNTEAFF. CDR3 DNA sequence: TGCAGCGGGGGACTAAGCGCTAAGAACACTGAAGCTTTCTTT.

This clonotype was recorded many times. The chain employs TRBV5-1 and TRBJ2-2; tentatively, D is TRBD1 (5 bases). V was pared by 0 bases and J by 2 bases, with 11 bases between. The V gene's germline CDR1 is SGHRS and CDR2 YFSETQ. The CDR3 totals 16 residues. Here the CDR3 DNA reads TGCGCCAGCAGCTTGGCCAGGGTCTATAACACCGGGGAGCTGTTTTTT. The encoded protein is CASSLARVYNTGELFF.

This clonotype is deemed medium-sized. The chain links TRBV4-2 to TRBJ1-4; no definite D call. The germline V and J ends were trimmed by 0 bases and 8 bases, with 7 bases remaining between them. Per germline, CDR1 LGHNA and CDR2 YNFKEQ. CDR3 length: 13 residues. CDR3: CASSQDYGEKLFF. The CDR3 bases are TGTGCCAGCAGCCAAGATTATGGGGAAAAACTGTTTTTT.

This clonotype was seen ten or more times. The chain carries TRBV7-2 and TRBJ2-5; perhaps TRBD1 as D (5 bases). Per germline, CDR1 SGHTA and CDR2 FQGNSA. V lost 3 bases and J 5 bases, leaving 16 bases between the germline ends. The CDR3 contains 15 residues. The CDR3 DNA sequence: TGTGCCAGCAGCTTGCAGGGTCGGTCTAGGGAGACCCAGTACTTC. It translates to CASSLQGRSRETQYF.

This clonotype was seen ten or more times. The chain is built from TRBV7-2 and TRBJ1-2, with D possibly matching TRBD1 (5 bases). V dropped 5 bases and J dropped 0 bases, with 16 bases sitting between them. Germline loops: CDR1 SGHTA, CDR2 FQGNSA. This CDR3 contains 16 residues. The CDR3, as DNA: TGTGCCAGCAGCCCAGCGGACATACTCGCTAACTATGGCTACACCTTC. This codes for CASSPADILANYGYTF.

This clonotype was seen a few times. The chain joins TRBV7-9 to TRBJ1-2, with TRBD1 as a possible D gene (5 bases). V was pared by 1 base and J by 6 bases, with 21 bases between. CDR1 and CDR2 from the germline V gene are SEHNR and FQNEAQ (reference sequence). The CDR3 covers 17 residues. The CDR3 reads CASSLVGVRGPQNGYTF. CDR3 nucleotides: TGTGCCAGCAGCTTAGTAGGAGTCCGGGGCCCACAAAATGGCTACACCTTC.

This clonotype was seen a handful of times. The V call is TRBV14, the J call TRBJ1-1, with D unresolved. Germline V gene lookup returns CDR1 SGHDN and CDR2 FVKESK. The CDR3 is 13 residues long. Trimming pared 2 bases from V and 8 bases from J, leaving 12 bases between. DNA of the CDR3: TGTGCCAGCAGCCAATCGGGATTTTCCGAAGCTTTCTTT. Its protein product is CASSQSGFSEAFF.

This clonotype has ten or more counts. The chain uses TRBV7-6 and TRBJ2-7; 8 positions agree with TRBD2. The CDR3 covers 16 residues. The ends lost 5 bases at V and 2 bases at J; junction bases unmatched: 11. Germline V gene sequence: CDR1 SGHVS, CDR2 FNYEAQ. CDR3 bases: TGTGCCAGCAGCGTATCCCAGCGGGGGCTACCCTACGAGCAGTACTTC. Amino acids: CASSVSQRGLPYEQYF.

This clonotype was observed at least ten times. V is TRBV7-2 and J is TRBJ2-5; TRBD2 might be the D (5 bases). Germline CDR1 reads SGHTA; CDR2 reads FQGNSA. This CDR3 has 15 amino acids. V dropped 4 bases and J dropped 1 base, with 13 bases sitting between them. The CDR3 loop reads CASSSAPSGQETQYF. DNA for the CDR3: TGTGCCAGCAGCTCTGCCCCCAGCGGCCAAGAGACCCAGTACTTC.

This clonotype was recorded at least ten times. CDR3 in DNA: TGTGCCAGCAGTTGGGGCCCCACTGAAGCTTTCTTT. Protein sequence: CASSWGPTEAFF. The chain joins TRBV6-2 or TRBV6-3 to TRBJ1-1, with D possibly being TRBD1 (5 bases). The V gene lost 4 bases and the J gene lost 4 bases, with 7 bases spanning the gap. The germline V gene encodes CDR1 MNHEY and CDR2 SVGEGT. CDR3 length equals 12 residues.

This clonotype has a count of ten or more. The chain has TRBV12-3 or TRBV12-4 and TRBJ2-1; D tentatively fits TRBD1 or TRBD2 (6 bases each). CDR3 length: 13 residues. V was clipped by 11 bases and J by 2 bases, with 13 bases between them. The CDR3 region has the DNA TGTGCCTTAGGGGGGAACACCTACAATGAGCAGTTCTTC. Its protein is CALGGNTYNEQFF.

This clonotype was seen ten or more times. J is TRBJ2-1 and V is TRBV7-9, with D perhaps assigned TRBD1 or TRBD2 (6 bases each). Trimming stripped 1 base from V and 8 bases from J, with 18 bases between. Germline values: CDR1 SEHNR, CDR2 FQNEAQ (reference sequence). CDR3 length: 16 residues. The CDR3 DNA is TGTGCCAGCAGCTTAGGTGGGGGGCAGGCCCAGCATGAGCAGTTCTTC. It is translated as CASSLGGGQAQHEQFF.

The table lists this clonotype with many counts. The genes are TRBV6-2 or TRBV6-3 and TRBJ2-1; 9 bases map to TRBD1. This CDR3 contains 14 residues. The ends lost 6 bases at V and 3 bases at J; junction bases unmatched: 3. CDR1 is MNHEY and CDR2 is SVGEGT in the germline V gene. The CDR3 loop reads CASRGQGNYNEQFF. The CDR3 nucleotides read TGTGCCAGCAGAGGACAGGGGAACTACAATGAGCAGTTCTTC.

A word on this clonotype: This sequence may be a read error, since a much larger clone differs from it by one base. This rearrangement joins TRBV9 to TRBJ2-3; D is unresolved. This CDR3 has 15 amino acids. CDR1 is SGDLS and CDR2 is YYNGEE in the germline V gene. The CDR3 DNA sequence: TGTGCCAGCAGCGTAGGGGTGGTTAGCACAGATTCGCAGTATTTT. Translation: CASSVGVVSTDSQYF.

This rearrangement joins TRBV7-3 to TRBJ2-3; 11 bases are a match to TRBD2. The CDR3 covers 15 residues. The V gene end was trimmed by 8 bases and the J gene end by 2 bases; junction bases not matched to a gene: 6. CDR1 and CDR2 from the germline V gene are SGHTA and FQGTGA. The CDR3 is CASCTSGGNTDTQYF. CDR3 coding DNA: TGTGCCAGCTGCACTAGCGGGGGAAACACAGATACGCAGTATTTT.

As to this clonotype: This may arise from a read error, as a much more abundant clone is one base away. The chain uses TRBV6-2 or TRBV6-3 and TRBJ2-1, with unresolved D. The CDR3 is 11 amino acids. The germline CDR1 and CDR2 sequences are MNHEY and SVGEGT. The CDR3: CAGRSTVKQFF. In DNA form, the CDR3 reads TGTGCCGGCAGGTCTACTGTCAAGCAGTTCTTC.

This clonotype was seen many times. The gene calls are TRBV7-3 and TRBJ2-1, with D possibly being TRBD2 (5 bases). The V gene lost 0 bases and the J gene lost 8 bases, with 14 bases spanning the gap. Germline V lookup: CDR1 SGHTA, CDR2 FQGTGA. This CDR3 spans 15 amino acids. Here the CDR3 DNA reads TGTGCCAGCAGCTTAACCAGGCCGGGGTTCCATGAGCAGTTCTTC. Translated, it gives CASSLTRPGFHEQFF.

This clonotype came up a few times. The chain recombines TRBV7-2 with TRBJ2-7; the D gene could be TRBD1 or TRBD2 (5 bases each). CDR1 is SGHTA, CDR2 FQGNSA, per germline. CDR3 length: 11 residues. Between the trimmed V and J ends, which lost 3 bases and 9 bases, there was a span of 9 bases. The CDR3: CASSLGVMQYF. The DNA of the CDR3 is TGTGCCAGCAGCTTGGGGGTGATGCAGTACTTC.

This clonotype was seen repeatedly, ten times or more. Here the CDR3 DNA reads TGTGCCAGCAGCTCCTTGACAGGTCCACTGCGAGGCTACACCTTC. The encoded protein is CASSSLTGPLRGYTF. The rearrangement links TRBV7-8 to TRBJ1-2; D perhaps matches TRBD1 (6 bases). This CDR3 is built from 15 residues. CDR1 SGHVS and CDR2 FQNEAQ come from the germline V gene. Trimming removed 4 bases from V and 8 bases from J, with 20 bases in between.

This clonotype was seen many times. This chain connects TRBV6-5 to TRBJ2-7, with TRBD2 matching over 13 bases. J lost 0 bases, V lost 5 bases, and 10 bases had no gene match. The CDR3 covers 18 residues. Germline V gene data show CDR1 as MNHEY and CDR2 as SVGAGI. CDR3 bases: TGTGCCAGCAGTAAGAGGACTAGCGGGGGCCTTAGCTCCTACGAGCAGTACTTC. As protein: CASSKRTSGGLSSYEQYF.

This clonotype was recorded many times. CDR3 nucleotide sequence: TGTGCCAGCACTAGGGGGGGGCGATCGTATTACGAGCAGTACTTC. It specifies CASTRGGRSYYEQYF. J is TRBJ2-7 and V is TRBV6-5; tentatively, D is TRBD2 (7 bases). V dropped 7 bases and J dropped 4 bases, with 20 bases sitting between them. The germline CDR1 and CDR2 sequences are MNHEY and SVGAGI. The CDR3 sequence is 15 residues long.

This clonotype showed up many times. V usage is TRBV19 and J usage is TRBJ2-7; 7 positions match TRBD1. The germline V gene has CDR1 LNHDA and CDR2 SQIVND (reference sequence). The CDR3 spans 14 residues. The J segment lost 4 bases and the V segment lost 5 bases, leaving 8 bases of the junction unmatched. The CDR3 region is CASSAGTAIYEQYF. The CDR3 nucleotides are TGTGCCAGTAGTGCCGGGACAGCCATTTACGAGCAGTACTTC.

This clonotype was counted ten times or more. The chain is built from TRBV6-1 and TRBJ2-5, with 13 bases aligning to TRBD2. The CDR3 runs to 16 residues. Trimming took 3 bases from V and 2 from J; bases not matched to a gene: 3. Germline values: CDR1 MNHNS, CDR2 SASEGT. The CDR3 is CASSDVGLAGQETQYF. CDR3 DNA sequence: TGTGCCAGCAGTGACGTGGGACTAGCGGGGCAAGAGACCCAGTACTTC.

The chain links TRBV2 to TRBJ2-2; TRBD2 matches 7 bases. Losses at the gene ends were 4 bases for V and 5 bases for J; bases not matched to a gene: 10. The CDR3 contains 16 residues. In germline, CDR1 is SNHLY, CDR2 FYNNEI. The CDR3 sequence is CASSVGLGGRTGELFF. For the CDR3, the DNA is TGTGCCAGCAGTGTAGGACTAGGAGGGCGAACCGGGGAGCTGTTTTTT.

The chain joins TRBV5-1 to TRBJ2-2; 13 bases are a match to TRBD2. The V and J ends lost 3 bases and 4 bases, in that order; junction bases with no gene match: 0. Germline CDR1 SGHRS, CDR2 YFSETQ. The CDR3 is 15 amino acids. This CDR3 is CASSWTSGGTGELFF. The CDR3 DNA reads TGCGCCAGCAGCTGGACTAGCGGGGGCACCGGGGAGCTGTTTTTT.

This clonotype was detected many times. The V gene is TRBV13, the J gene TRBJ2-1, with 9 bases fitting TRBD2. Germline V gene sequence: CDR1 PRHDT, CDR2 FYEKMQ (reference sequence). The CDR3 runs 15 residues. V dropped 5 bases and J dropped 4; count of bases not matched to a gene: 6. The CDR3 DNA sequence: TGTGCCAGCAGCCCCCTCAGCGGGGGGTACAATGAGCAGTTCTTC. Translated, it gives CASSPLSGGYNEQFF. The complete variable domain, with remaining parts taken from reference TRBV13 and TRBJ2-1, reads AAGVIQSPRHLIKEKRETATLKCYPIPRHDTVYWYQQGPGQDPQFLISFYEKMQSDKGSIPDRFSAQQFSDYHSELNMSSLELGDSALYFCASSPLSGGYNEQFFGPGTRLTVL.

There are a few counts of this clonotype. The chain combines TRBV30 with TRBJ1-6; 7 nucleotides match TRBD1. After removal of 5 bases from V and 8 bases from J, the junction contained 15 bases not matched to a gene. Germline V CDR1 and CDR2: GTSNPN, SVGIG (reference sequence). The CDR3 totals 16 residues. Here the CDR3 reads CAWAMGTGRGDSPLHF. The CDR3 DNA reads TGTGCCTGGGCCATGGGAACAGGCAGGGGGGATTCACCCCTCCACTTT.

The chain employs TRBV5-6 and TRBJ2-7; D is possibly TRBD1 or TRBD2 (5 bases each). The CDR3 sequence is 16 residues long. V was trimmed by 5 bases and J by 6 bases, leaving 24 bases between them. Germline V CDR1 and CDR2: SGHDT, YYEEEE. The CDR3 spells CASRSGIGRDRGEQYF. CDR3 sequence (DNA): TGTGCCAGCAGATCTGGCATAGGCCGGGACCGCGGCGAGCAGTACTTC.

This clonotype occurred many times. The chain joins TRBV7-2 to TRBJ2-1, with 16 bases that match TRBD2. Unmatched junction bases numbered 6, after V lost 3 bases and J lost 7 bases. The CDR3 runs to 17 residues. Germline CDR1 and CDR2: SGHTA and FQGNSA. CDR3 DNA: TGTGCCAGCAGCTTCGGGACTAGCGGGGGGGCGCGTAATGAGCAGTTCTTC. Translating gives CASSFGTSGGARNEQFF. Full variable domain (missing parts from reference TRBV7-2 and TRBJ2-1): GAGVSQSPSNKVTEKGKDVELRCDPISGHTALYWYRQSLGQGLEFLIYFQGNSAPDKSGLPSDRFSAERTGGSVSTLTIQRTQQEDSAVYLCASSFGTSGGARNEQFFGPGTRLTVL.

This clonotype was detected ten times or more. V gene TRBV7-2 combines with J gene TRBJ2-7; D possibly corresponds to TRBD2 (7 bases). The CDR3 sequence is 16 residues long. The germline V gene has CDR1 SGHTA and CDR2 FQGNSA. Trimming removed 0 bases from V and 3 bases from J, with 15 bases in between. The CDR3 loop is CASSLAFGGPNYEQYF. The CDR3 DNA reads as TGTGCCAGCAGCTTAGCGTTCGGGGGGCCCAACTACGAGCAGTACTTC. Complete variable domain (other parts from reference TRBV7-2 and TRBJ2-7): GAGVSQSPSNKVTEKGKDVELRCDPISGHTALYWYRQSLGQGLEFLIYFQGNSAPDKSGLPSDRFSAERTGGSVSTLTIQRTQQEDSAVYLCASSLAFGGPNYEQYFGPGTRLTVT.

This clonotype has at least ten counts. The CDR3: CSVPRGGLDNYGYTF. CDR3 DNA: TGCAGCGTCCCCCGGGGGGGGCTCGACAACTATGGCTACACCTTC. V gene TRBV29-1 combines with J gene TRBJ1-2, with D tentatively TRBD1 (6 bases). This CDR3 is built from 15 residues. Between the trimmed V and J ends, which lost 6 bases and 2 bases, there was a span of 19 bases. CDR1 is SQVTM and CDR2 is ANQGSEA in the germline V gene.

Sample share makes this clonotype medium-sized. The chain carries TRBV20-1 and TRBJ2-3; TRBD2 matches at 9 bases. The V segment lost 4 bases and the J segment 7 bases; nucleotides outside the gene matches: 9. CDR3 size: 14 residues. Germline lookup yields CDR1 DFQATT and CDR2 SNEGSKA (reference sequence). The CDR3 sequence: CSAKFGGGANTQYF. The CDR3 bases are TGCAGTGCTAAGTTCGGCGGGGGGGCAAATACGCAGTATTTT.